The sequence of this T cell receptor beta chain was determined in a study of Tregs in tolerant kidney transplant recipients. Concerning this clone: No antigen is known for it.

Trimming removed 2 bases from V and 7 bases from J, with 13 bases in between. Germline V gives CDR1 SGHTS, CDR2 YDEGEE. This CDR3 contains 14 residues. The study's findings and limits: Tolerant patients' donor-specific Tregs expanded beyond overall Tregs, suggesting antigen-driven growth. Tregs expanded with activated donor B cells seemed most donor-specific.

Here immunoSEQ multiplex PCR was the method, and the copy in TCRdb shows in-frame clones only, minus some. The data show about 73,000 clones, less than 95% seen once. The TCR comes from a human donor who received a combined kidney and bone marrow transplant. V and J are TRBV5-8 and TRBJ1-5; TRBD1 might be the D (5 bases). This specimen was Tregs from blood, taken before the transplant. This chain's CDR3 is CASSFGAHRQPQHF. Written as DNA, the CDR3 is TGTGCCAGCAGCTTTGGGGCCCACAGGCAGCCCCAGCATTTT.